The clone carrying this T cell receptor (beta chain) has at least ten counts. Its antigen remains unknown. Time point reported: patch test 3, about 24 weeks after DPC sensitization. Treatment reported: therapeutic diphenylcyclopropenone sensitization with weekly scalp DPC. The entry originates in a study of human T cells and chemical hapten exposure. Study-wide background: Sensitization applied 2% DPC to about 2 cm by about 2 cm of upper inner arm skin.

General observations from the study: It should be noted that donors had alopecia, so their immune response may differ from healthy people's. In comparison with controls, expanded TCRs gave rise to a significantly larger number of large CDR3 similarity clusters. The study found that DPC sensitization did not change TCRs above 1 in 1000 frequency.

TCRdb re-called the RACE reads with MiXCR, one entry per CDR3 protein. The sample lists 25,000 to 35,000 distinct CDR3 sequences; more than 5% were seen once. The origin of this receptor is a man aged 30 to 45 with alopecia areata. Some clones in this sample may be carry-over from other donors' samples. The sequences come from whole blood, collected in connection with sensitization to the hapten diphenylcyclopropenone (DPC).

CDR3 sequence: CASSLQGSGNTIYF. The CDR3 region has the DNA TGTGCCAGCAGCCTACAGGGGTCTGGAAACACCATATATTTT. The V call is TRBV3-1, the J call TRBJ1-3; 7 nucleotides align to TRBD1. Germline V gives CDR1 LGHDT, CDR2 YNNKEL (reference sequence). Unmatched junction bases numbered 1, after V lost 4 bases and J lost 1 base. This CDR3 has 14 residues.